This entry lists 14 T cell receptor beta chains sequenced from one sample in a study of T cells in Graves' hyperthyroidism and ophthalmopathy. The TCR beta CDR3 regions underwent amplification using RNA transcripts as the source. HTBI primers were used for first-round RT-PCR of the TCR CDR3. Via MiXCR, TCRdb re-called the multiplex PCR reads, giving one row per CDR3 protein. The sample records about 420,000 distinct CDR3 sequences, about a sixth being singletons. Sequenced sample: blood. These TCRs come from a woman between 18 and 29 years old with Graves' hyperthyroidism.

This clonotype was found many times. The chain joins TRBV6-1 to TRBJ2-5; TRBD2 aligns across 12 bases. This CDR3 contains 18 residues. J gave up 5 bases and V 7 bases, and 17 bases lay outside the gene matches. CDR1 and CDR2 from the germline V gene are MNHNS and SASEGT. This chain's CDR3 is CASINRGGLAGTGETQYF. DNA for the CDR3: TGTGCCAGCATTAATCGTGGCGGACTAGCGGGAACGGGTGAGACCCAGTACTTC.

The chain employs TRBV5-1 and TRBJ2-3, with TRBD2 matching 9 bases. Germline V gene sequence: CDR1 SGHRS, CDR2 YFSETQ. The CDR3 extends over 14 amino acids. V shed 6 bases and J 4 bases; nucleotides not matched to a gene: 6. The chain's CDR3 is CASNFLAGSDTQYF. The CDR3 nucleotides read TGCGCCAGCAACTTTCTAGCGGGGTCAGATACGCAGTATTTT. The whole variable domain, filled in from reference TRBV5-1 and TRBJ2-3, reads KAGVTQTPRYLIKTRGQQVTLSCSPISGHRSVSWYQQTPGQGLQFLFEYFSETQRNKGNFPGRFSGRQFSNSRSEMNVSTLELGDSALYLCASNFLAGSDTQYFGPGTRLTVL.

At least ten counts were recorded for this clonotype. The CDR3 DNA sequence: TGCAGTGCTAGAAACACTGGATTTGGAGTCGAGCAGTACTTC. Residues: CSARNTGFGVEQYF. The chain joins TRBV20-1 to TRBJ2-7; D gene unclear. The V and J ends lost 2 bases and 6 bases respectively, with 17 bases between them. CDR3 length equals 14 residues. Germline V CDR1 and CDR2: DFQATT, SNEGSKA (reference sequence).

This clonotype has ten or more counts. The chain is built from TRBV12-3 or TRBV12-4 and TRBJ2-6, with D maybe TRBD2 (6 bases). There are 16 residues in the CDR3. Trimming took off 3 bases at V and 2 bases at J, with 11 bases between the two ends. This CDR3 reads CASSLAGTAGANVLTF. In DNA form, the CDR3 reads TGTGCCAGCAGTTTGGCGGGAACGGCTGGGGCCAACGTCCTGACTTTC.

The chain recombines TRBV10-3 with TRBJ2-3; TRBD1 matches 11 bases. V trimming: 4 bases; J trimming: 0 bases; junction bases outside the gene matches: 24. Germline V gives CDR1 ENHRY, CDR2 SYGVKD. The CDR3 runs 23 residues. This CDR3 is CAISALRSRTGGARTPSTDTQYF. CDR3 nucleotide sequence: TGTGCCATCAGTGCCCTCCGATCCAGGACAGGGGGCGCTAGGACCCCTAGCACAGATACGCAGTATTTT.

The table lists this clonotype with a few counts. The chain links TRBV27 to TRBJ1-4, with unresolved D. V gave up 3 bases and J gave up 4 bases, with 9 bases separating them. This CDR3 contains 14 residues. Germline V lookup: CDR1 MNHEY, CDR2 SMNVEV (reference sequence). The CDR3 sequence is CASSFRGNNEKLFF. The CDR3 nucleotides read TGTGCCAGCAGTTTTAGAGGAAATAATGAAAAACTGTTTTTT.

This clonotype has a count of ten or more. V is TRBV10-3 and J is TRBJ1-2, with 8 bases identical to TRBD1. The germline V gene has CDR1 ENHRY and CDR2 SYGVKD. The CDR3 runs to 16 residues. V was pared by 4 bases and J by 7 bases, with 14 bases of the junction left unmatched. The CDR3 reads CAISAQGARDKGGYTF. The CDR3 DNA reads TGTGCCATCAGTGCTCAGGGGGCGCGTGATAAGGGTGGCTACACCTTC.

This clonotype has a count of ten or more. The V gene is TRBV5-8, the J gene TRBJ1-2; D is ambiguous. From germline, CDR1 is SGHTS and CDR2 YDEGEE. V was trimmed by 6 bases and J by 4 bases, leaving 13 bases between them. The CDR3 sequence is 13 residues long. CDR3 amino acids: CASTKAASYGYTF. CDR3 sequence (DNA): TGTGCCAGCACCAAAGCCGCGAGCTATGGCTACACCTTC.

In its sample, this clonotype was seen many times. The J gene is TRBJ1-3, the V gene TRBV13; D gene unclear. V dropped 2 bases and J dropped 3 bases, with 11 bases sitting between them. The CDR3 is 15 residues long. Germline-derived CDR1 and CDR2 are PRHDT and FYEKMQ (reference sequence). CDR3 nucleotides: TGTGCCAGCAGCTTAAGCGGGAGATTTGGAAACACCATATATTTT. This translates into CASSLSGRFGNTIYF.

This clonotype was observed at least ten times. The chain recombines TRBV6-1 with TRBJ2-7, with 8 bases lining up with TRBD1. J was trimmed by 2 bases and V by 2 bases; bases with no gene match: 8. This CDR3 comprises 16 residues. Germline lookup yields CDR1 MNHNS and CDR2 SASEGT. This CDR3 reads CASSEWVRQGTYEQYF. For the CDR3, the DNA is TGTGCCAGCAGTGAATGGGTGAGACAGGGGACCTACGAGCAGTACTTC.

The CDR3 DNA sequence: TGTGCCAGCAGCCCCCGGGAACGGGCGGGAGTTGGGGATACGCAGTATTTT. Translating it yields CASSPRERAGVGDTQYF. The genes are TRBV13 and TRBJ2-3; 7 nucleotides line up with TRBD2. V shed 5 bases, J shed 6 bases, and the junction held 17 bases outside the gene matches. The CDR3 runs to 17 residues. The germline V gene encodes CDR1 PRHDT and CDR2 FYEKMQ (reference sequence).

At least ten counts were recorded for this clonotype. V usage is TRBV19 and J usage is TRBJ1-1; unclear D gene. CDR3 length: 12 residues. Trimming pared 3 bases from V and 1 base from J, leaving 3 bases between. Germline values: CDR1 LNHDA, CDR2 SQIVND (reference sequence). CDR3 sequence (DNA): TGTGCCAGTAGTATTCGGAACACTGAAGCTTTCTTT. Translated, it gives CASSIRNTEAFF.

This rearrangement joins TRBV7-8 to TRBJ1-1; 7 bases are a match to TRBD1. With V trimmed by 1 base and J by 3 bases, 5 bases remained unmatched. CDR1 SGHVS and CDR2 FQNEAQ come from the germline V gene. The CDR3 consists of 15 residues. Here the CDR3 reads CASSLVTGLYTEAFF. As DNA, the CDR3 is TGTGCCAGCAGCTTAGTGACAGGGCTATACACTGAAGCTTTCTTT.

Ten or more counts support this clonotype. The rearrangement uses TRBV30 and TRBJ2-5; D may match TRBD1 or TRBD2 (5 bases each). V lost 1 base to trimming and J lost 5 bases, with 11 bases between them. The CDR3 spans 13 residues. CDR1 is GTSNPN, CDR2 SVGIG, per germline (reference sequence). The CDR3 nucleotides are TGTGCCTGGAGTGGGGGGTCGACGGAGACCCAGTACTTC. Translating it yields CAWSGGSTETQYF.